Below, 9 T cell receptor beta chains from the same sample are listed, as sequenced in a study of shared clonotypes between healthy human individuals. TCRdb's table, derived via immunoSEQ multiplex PCR, lists solely in-frame clones and lacks some. The sample lists about 1.5 million clones, around 98% occurring once. Sequencing input: naive CD4+ T cells sorted from blood. Subset defined: CD45RA+ positively selected. Every receptor here comes from a man younger than 40 in good health.

The chain employs TRBV5-5 and TRBJ2-1, with TRBD2 identical over 7 bases. V was pared by 0 bases and J by 0 bases, with 6 bases of the junction left unmatched. The germline CDR1 and CDR2 sequences are SGHKS and YYEKEE (reference sequence). This CDR3 has 17 residues. The CDR3 is CASSLAGRGGSYNEQFF. The CDR3 nucleotides read TGTGCCAGCAGCTTGGCCGGGCGCGGGGGCTCCTACAATGAGCAGTTCTTC. Full variable domain (rest looked up from reference TRBV5-5 and TRBJ2-1): DAGVTQSPTHLIKTRGQQVTLRCSPISGHKSVSWYQQVLGQGPQFIFQYYEKEERGRGNFPDRFSARQFPNYSSELNVNALLLGDSALYLCASSLAGRGGSYNEQFFGPGTRLTVL.

The V call is TRBV19, the J call TRBJ1-1; D call uncertain. This CDR3 comprises 14 residues. V was shortened by 5 bases and J by 5 bases, with 15 bases between the two germline ends. Per the germline V gene, CDR1 is LNHDA and CDR2 is SQIVND (reference sequence). As DNA, the CDR3 is TGTGCCAGTAGTTCGAGAAGGGAGCGGACTGAAGCTTTCTTT. Its protein is CASSSRRERTEAFF.

CDR3 protein: CASSLYQWHEQFF. The CDR3 DNA reads TGCGCCAGCAGCCTGTACCAGTGGCATGAGCAGTTCTTC. The chain recombines TRBV5-1 with TRBJ2-1; D unclear. V lost 4 bases to trimming and J lost 8 bases, with 13 bases between them. In germline, CDR1 is SGHRS, CDR2 YFSETQ. The CDR3 extends over 13 amino acids.

This rearrangement joins TRBV2 to TRBJ1-2; 9 positions match TRBD1. The CDR3 spans 17 residues. Trimming at V came to 0 bases and at J to 4 bases, leaving 9 bases not matched to a gene. Germline assignment: CDR1 SNHLY and CDR2 FYNNEI. CDR3 sequence reads: CASSEAGLGTGRYGYTF. CDR3 nucleotides: TGTGCCAGCAGTGAAGCGGGGTTAGGGACAGGGCGCTATGGCTACACCTTC.

The chain joins TRBV11-2 to TRBJ2-5; a weak D match, TRBD1 (6 bases). The CDR3 totals 14 residues. Trimming left V 0 bases short and J 5 bases short, with 10 bases between. The V gene's germline CDR1 is SGHAT and CDR2 FQNNGV. The CDR3 nucleotides read TGTGCCAGCAGCTTAGAGGGGGCCGGGGAGACCCAGTACTTC. Its protein product is CASSLEGAGETQYF.

This chain uses TRBV19 with TRBJ1-4; D is possibly TRBD1 (5 bases). Trimming removed 3 bases from V and 5 bases from J, with 10 bases in between. The CDR3 spans 14 residues. Germline V CDR1 and CDR2: LNHDA, SQIVND (reference sequence). The DNA of the CDR3 is TGTGCCAGTAGTATCGGGGACGGGAATGAAAAACTGTTTTTT. Its translation is CASSIGDGNEKLFF.

The V call is TRBV7-8, the J call TRBJ2-7; 8 nucleotides line up with TRBD1. V shed 6 bases and J 12 bases; nucleotides not matched to a gene: 10. Germline lookup yields CDR1 SGHVS and CDR2 FQNEAQ. This CDR3 has 12 residues. DNA of the CDR3: TGTGCCAGCAGTGACACAGGGGGACCCTCGTACTTC. Translation gives CASSDTGGPSYF.

The V and J genes are TRBV7-2 and TRBJ2-2; D gene uncertain. The CDR3 totals 16 residues. From germline, CDR1 is SGHTA and CDR2 FQGNSA. Trimming left V 1 base short and J 6 bases short, with 15 bases between. The DNA of the CDR3 is TGTGCCAGCAGCTTAGTGGCTGGACGTAGAGCCGGGGAGCTGTTTTTT. Its translation: CASSLVAGRRAGELFF.

CDR3 nucleotide sequence: TGTGCCAGCAGCCGAGGACTAGCCAGAACAGATACGCAGTATTTT. It encodes CASSRGLARTDTQYF. V and J are TRBV21-1 and TRBJ2-3; the DNA was not compared with TRBD2, the D call given in the table. TRBV21-1 is an annotated pseudogene. The CDR3 has 15 residues.